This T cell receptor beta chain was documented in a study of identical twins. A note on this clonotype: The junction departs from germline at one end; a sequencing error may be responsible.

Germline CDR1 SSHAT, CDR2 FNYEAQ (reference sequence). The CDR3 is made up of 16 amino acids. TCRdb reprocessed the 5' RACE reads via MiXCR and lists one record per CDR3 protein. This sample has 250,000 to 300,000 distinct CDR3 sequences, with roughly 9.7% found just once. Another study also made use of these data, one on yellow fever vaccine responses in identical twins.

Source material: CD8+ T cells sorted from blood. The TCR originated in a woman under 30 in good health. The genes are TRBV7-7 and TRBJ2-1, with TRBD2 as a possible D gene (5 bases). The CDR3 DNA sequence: TGTGCTAGCAGCCCCACGGGGAGCGGACCCTACAATGAGCAGTTCTTC. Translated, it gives CASSPTGSGPYNEQFF.